The next 5 T cell receptor beta chains were all read from a single sample in a study of cytomegalovirus exposure and HLA in healthy donors. PCR employed 60 Vbeta and 13 Jbeta primers. Produced via immunoSEQ multiplex PCR; TCRdb's table is partial and in-frame only. The sample yields about 200,000 clones, 70% seen once. Material for sequencing was PBMCs. These receptors were obtained from a man aged 35 to 55 in good health and CMV-seropositive.

This clone was recorded a few times. The chain joins TRBV6-5 to TRBJ1-2; D is possibly TRBD1 (5 bases). Germline CDR1 and CDR2: MNHEY and SVGAGI. Between the trimmed V and J ends, which lost 0 bases and 4 bases, there was a span of 12 bases. This CDR3 is built from 15 residues. CDR3 amino acids: CASSYSKGVPYGYTF. The DNA for the CDR3 is TGTGCCAGCAGTTACTCGAAAGGGGTCCCCTATGGCTACACCTTC.

This sequence joins TRBV6-1 and TRBJ1-4; D perhaps matches TRBD1 (6 bases). CDR3 length: 14 residues. V lost 9 bases and J 7 bases, leaving 18 bases between the germline ends. Germline assignment: CDR1 MNHNS and CDR2 SASEGT. DNA for the CDR3: TGTGCCAGTGGCATGGGGGCATGGAGTGAAAAACTGTTTTTT. Protein sequence: CASGMGAWSEKLFF.

This chain links TRBV9 with TRBJ2-1; D gene unclear. Germline CDR1 reads SGDLS; CDR2 reads YYNGEE. The ends were cut back, 0 bases at V and 8 bases at J, with 3 bases in the middle. The CDR3 covers 11 residues. The CDR3: CASSVEHEQFF. The CDR3 DNA is TGTGCCAGCAGCGTAGAGCATGAGCAGTTCTTC.

For the CDR3, the DNA is TGTGCCAGCAGTAGCGGGGCTCTCTCGTGGGAGAGCACAGATACGCAGTATTTT. It encodes CASSSGALSWESTDTQYF. The chain has TRBV2 and TRBJ2-3; TRBD2 matches at 7 bases. Trimming at V came to 5 bases and at J to 0 bases, leaving 14 bases not matched to a gene. This CDR3 spans 18 amino acids. Germline-derived CDR1 and CDR2 are SNHLY and FYNNEI.

This chain links TRBV14 with TRBJ2-5; tentative D call: TRBD2 (6 bases). CDR3 length equals 14 residues. The V and J ends lost 1 base and 4 bases respectively, with 10 bases between them. The germline V gene has CDR1 SGHDN and CDR2 FVKESK. In DNA form, the CDR3 reads TGTGCCAGCAGCCAAGGGGGGGTTCGAGAGACCCAGTACTTC. Residues: CASSQGGVRETQYF.